A selection of T cell receptor beta chains follows, all from one sample in a study of OX40 agonist ivuxolimab in advanced cancers. Repertoires were generated with immunoSEQ multiplex PCR, while TCRdb's copy carries only in-frame clones and drops some. This sample has more than 40,000 clones, with approximately 83% found just once. Sequencing used CD4+ or CD8+ T cells sorted from blood, obtained in a trial of the OX40 agonist ivuxolimab. The receptors stem from an adult with an advanced solid tumor such as melanoma, head and neck, liver or kidney cancer. Each CDR3 is given with its conserved first and last residue.

j_call: TRBJ1-2
v_call: TRBV15
cdr3_aa: CATSRAVGGYTF

j_call: TRBJ1-1
v_call: TRBV9
cdr3_aa: CASSVGGSTEAFF

j_call: TRBJ1-2
v_call: TRBV7-8
cdr3_aa: CASSTAGTGIYGYTF

j_call: TRBJ2-2
v_call: TRBV5-1
cdr3_aa: CASSFTGPTGELFF

j_call: TRBJ1-2
v_call: TRBV10-1
cdr3_aa: CASSAVRQGGYTF

j_call: TRBJ2-1
v_call: TRBV6-7
cdr3_aa: CASSPPRANEQFF

j_call: TRBJ2-3
v_call: TRBV27
cdr3_aa: CASSFLRGTDTQYF

j_call: TRBJ2-1
v_call: TRBV7-3
cdr3_aa: CASSPAGASGNEQFF

j_call: TRBJ1-2
v_call: TRBV29-1
cdr3_aa: CSVEGGQGNGYTF

j_call: TRBJ1-5
v_call: TRBV19
cdr3_aa: CASSAGRSQHF

j_call: TRBJ1-5
v_call: TRBV7-9
cdr3_aa: CASSLGTMRGNQPQHF

j_call: TRBJ1-5
v_call: TRBV6-1
cdr3_aa: CASSGRFTSNQPQHF

j_call: TRBJ2-5
v_call: TRBV7-2
cdr3_aa: CASSLAASGGLETQYF

j_call: TRBJ2-5
v_call: TRBV19
cdr3_aa: CASSELARIKTQYF

j_call: TRBJ2-2
v_call: TRBV4-1
cdr3_aa: CASSQNLFGLENTGELFF

j_call: TRBJ2-3
v_call: TRBV4-2
cdr3_aa: CASSQTPGLNTDTQYF

j_call: TRBJ1-4
v_call: TRBV19
cdr3_aa: CASQTTTNEKLFF

j_call: TRBJ2-5
v_call: TRBV4-1
cdr3_aa: CASTVTQWGETQYF

j_call: TRBJ2-7
v_call: TRBV5-1
cdr3_aa: CASSLSVAGYEQYF

j_call: TRBJ1-4
v_call: TRBV9
cdr3_aa: CASSPWDGEKLFF

j_call: TRBJ2-7
v_call: TRBV28
cdr3_aa: CATLLSGVSYEQYF

j_call: TRBJ2-5
v_call: TRBV4-2
cdr3_aa: CASSQDSSPQETQYF

j_call: TRBJ1-1
v_call: TRBV6-5
cdr3_aa: CASSSALTEAFF

j_call: TRBJ1-1
v_call: TRBV6-5
cdr3_aa: CASSLLGNTEAFF

j_call: TRBJ2-2
v_call: TRBV30
cdr3_aa: CAWNQGGSGELFF

j_call: TRBJ2-2
v_call: TRBV6-5
cdr3_aa: CASSPTSGGTGELFF

j_call: TRBJ2-7
v_call: TRBV5-1
cdr3_aa: CASSPWTGDPYEQYF

j_call: TRBJ2-5
v_call: TRBV5-1
cdr3_aa: CASSPQGGETQYF